Below, 24 T cell receptor beta chains from the same sample are listed, as sequenced in a study of T cells after yellow fever vaccination. TCRdb re-called the 5' RACE reads with MiXCR, one entry per CDR3 protein. This table holds a few hundred thousand distinct CDR3 sequences, roughly 7% found once. The sample in question was PBMCs, obtained about 41 days after the first yellow fever vaccination. These receptors were collected from a man aged 18 to 30 who received the YFV17D yellow fever vaccine.

The chain couples TRBV12-3 or TRBV12-4 to TRBJ2-1; 12 bases agree with TRBD1. V was clipped by 6 bases and J by 9 bases; unmatched bases: 6. This CDR3 has 14 residues. This CDR3 is CASRGQGAGGEQFF. The CDR3 DNA is TGTGCCAGCAGGGGACAGGGGGCAGGTGGTGAGCAGTTCTTC.

This chain links TRBV12-3 or TRBV12-4 with TRBJ2-1; TRBD2 aligns across 14 bases. V lost 8 bases and J lost 7; bases outside the gene matches: 19. The CDR3 has 19 amino acids. Here the CDR3 DNA reads TGTGCCAGCTCAATTGGGGGACTAGCGGGGGCCCGGACTGGGAATGAGCAGTTCTTC. Its translation is CASSIGGLAGARTGNEQFF.

This clonotype was observed a handful of times. The J gene is TRBJ1-5, the V gene TRBV4-1; TRBD1 is a possible D gene (5 bases). CDR3 size: 13 residues. Germline V gene sequence: CDR1 MGHRA, CDR2 YSYEKL. V was trimmed by 11 bases and J by 7 bases, leaving 18 bases between them. The CDR3 loop is CAAGGGSRQPQHF. CDR3 DNA sequence: TGCGCCGCCGGGGGGGGGAGCCGACAGCCCCAGCATTTT.

This clonotype came up many times. The chain is built from TRBV7-6 and TRBJ1-1, with D unresolved. CDR1 is SGHVS and CDR2 is FNYEAQ in the germline V gene. V was shortened by 3 bases and J by 0 bases, with 20 bases between the two germline ends. The CDR3 covers 18 residues. CDR3 protein: CASSFSTYGSSMNTEAFF. Here the CDR3 DNA reads TGTGCCAGCAGCTTTTCGACTTATGGGAGTTCGATGAACACTGAAGCTTTCTTT. Complete variable domain (other parts from reference TRBV7-6 and TRBJ1-1): GAGVSQSPRYKVTKRGQDVALRCDPISGHVSLYWYRQALGQGPEFLTYFNYEAQQDKSGLPNDRFSAERPEGSISTLTIQRTEQRDSAMYRCASSFSTYGSSMNTEAFFGQGTRLTVV.

This clonotype was observed many times. The V call is TRBV5-1, the J call TRBJ2-1; TRBD2 matches at 11 bases. Germline CDR1 and CDR2: SGHRS and YFSETQ. CDR3 length: 18 residues. The trim removed 0 bases at V and 1 base at J, leaving 6 bases unmatched. The CDR3, as DNA: TGCGCCAGCAGCTTGGACCCGCCTAGCGGGGGGTCCTACAATGAGCAGTTCTTC. It is translated as CASSLDPPSGGSYNEQFF.

Ten or more counts support this clonotype. This chain connects TRBV5-1 to TRBJ1-4, with a tentative D call TRBD1 (5 bases). Trimming stripped 4 bases from V and 0 bases from J, with 7 bases between. This CDR3 spans 14 amino acids. Germline V CDR1 and CDR2: SGHRS, YFSETQ. The CDR3 reads CASSDSSTNEKLFF. CDR3 bases: TGCGCCAGCAGCGACAGCTCAACTAATGAAAAACTGTTTTTT.

This clonotype was seen more than once but under ten times. The chain couples TRBV5-1 to TRBJ2-3, with 7 bases matching TRBD1. Germline assignment: CDR1 SGHRS and CDR2 YFSETQ. This CDR3 is built from 20 residues. Losses at the gene ends were 4 bases for V and 0 bases for J; bases not matched to a gene: 20. CDR3 nucleotides: TGCGCCAGCAGCCCGTACGGGACAGCCCGAACTCCCGCTAGCACAGATACGCAGTATTTT. Its translation is CASSPYGTARTPASTDTQYF.

V gene TRBV7-6 combines with J gene TRBJ2-1; D unresolved. V was clipped by 0 bases and J by 8 bases, with 8 bases between them. Looked up from germline, CDR1 is SGHVS and CDR2 is FNYEAQ. This CDR3 region has 13 residues. CDR3 sequence: CASSLAEIHEQFF. CDR3 DNA sequence: TGTGCCAGCAGCTTAGCGGAAATCCATGAGCAGTTCTTC.

This clonotype was seen ten or more times. In nucleotides, the CDR3 is TGTGCCAGCAGCTCGGGACCGAACACTGAAGCTTTCTTT. Translating it yields CASSSGPNTEAFF. The chain links TRBV7-2 to TRBJ1-1; possibly TRBD1 for D (5 bases). The ends were cut back, 4 bases at V and 1 base at J, with 7 bases in the middle. This CDR3 region has 13 residues. Germline V lookup: CDR1 SGHTA, CDR2 FQGNSA.

This clonotype was seen ten or more times. J is TRBJ1-1 and V is TRBV7-2; 8 nucleotides line up with TRBD1. V dropped 3 bases and J dropped 7; count of bases not matched to a gene: 10. Germline CDR1 is SGHTA and CDR2 is FQGNSA. This CDR3 spans 15 amino acids. CDR3 sequence reads: CASSLTPGTGYEAFF. Written as DNA, the CDR3 is TGTGCCAGCAGCTTGACCCCCGGGACAGGATATGAAGCTTTCTTT.

This clonotype was counted many times. The V and J genes are TRBV6-5 and TRBJ1-6; TRBD1 agrees at 8 bases. Per germline, CDR1 MNHEY and CDR2 SVGAGI. V gave up 3 bases and J gave up 8 bases; unmatched junction bases: 3. CDR3 length: 14 amino acids. The DNA of the CDR3 is TGTGCCAGCAGTTATGGACAGGGAGATTCACCCCTCCACTTT. Translated, it gives CASSYGQGDSPLHF.

This clonotype was seen a few times. The chain has TRBV2 and TRBJ1-2; TRBD1 aligns across 8 bases. Germline CDR1 SNHLY, CDR2 FYNNEI. The CDR3 runs 13 residues. Trimming removed 3 bases from V and 10 bases from J; junction bases left unmatched: 7. CDR3 protein: CASSDSGTGDYTF. CDR3 bases: TGTGCCAGCAGTGATAGTGGGACAGGTGACTACACCTTC. The full variable domain, its missing parts supplied by reference TRBV2 and TRBJ1-2, is EPEVTQTPSHQVTQMGQEVILRCVPISNHLYFYWYRQILGQKVEFLVSFYNNEISEKSEIFDDQFSVERPDGSNFTLKIRSTKLEDSAMYFCASSDSGTGDYTFGSGTRLTVV.

This chain uses TRBV6-1 with TRBJ2-5, with D possibly matching TRBD1 (5 bases). Per germline, CDR1 MNHNS and CDR2 SASEGT. CDR3 length: 14 amino acids. Between the trimmed V and J ends, which lost 10 bases and 1 base, there was a span of 16 bases. The CDR3 DNA is TGTGCCACATCTACAGGCACCTCCCAAGAGACCCAGTACTTC. This translates into CATSTGTSQETQYF.

The V call is TRBV9, the J call TRBJ2-3; TRBD2 is a possible D gene (5 bases). The CDR3 runs 17 residues. From germline, CDR1 is SGDLS and CDR2 YYNGEE. V dropped 3 bases and J dropped 0 bases, with 17 bases sitting between them. The CDR3 nucleotides are TGTGCCAGCAGCGCAGCTGCGGGCCACGATAGCACAGATACGCAGTATTTT. This codes for CASSAAAGHDSTDTQYF.

This clonotype was observed a few times. This chain links TRBV3-1 with TRBJ2-5, with D hard to call. This CDR3 region has 12 residues. Trimming pared 3 bases from V and 7 bases from J, leaving 9 bases between. Germline values: CDR1 LGHDT, CDR2 YNNKEL (reference sequence). In DNA, the CDR3 is TGTGCCAGCAGCCAGAGACTCGGGACCCAGTACTTC. Protein product: CASSQRLGTQYF.

The chain joins TRBV19 to TRBJ2-5; possible D gene TRBD1, 6 bases. Germline CDR1 LNHDA, CDR2 SQIVND (reference sequence). The CDR3 consists of 16 residues. The ends were cut back, 0 bases at V and 4 bases at J, with 15 bases in the middle. In nucleotides, the CDR3 is TGTGCCAGTAGTATAGAGGCACAGGGCCTAGGAGAGACCCAGTACTTC. As protein: CASSIEAQGLGETQYF.

This clonotype came up a few times. The chain uses TRBV20-1 and TRBJ2-7, with TRBD1 matching over 9 bases. Per germline, CDR1 DFQATT and CDR2 SNEGSKA (reference sequence). The V segment lost 4 bases and the J segment 2 bases; nucleotides outside the gene matches: 9. CDR3 length: 15 amino acids. The CDR3 nucleotides read TGCAGTGCTAAGGACCCCGGGACAGGGACCTACGAGCAGTACTTC. Translated, it gives CSAKDPGTGTYEQYF.

The genes are TRBV3-1 and TRBJ2-7; perhaps TRBD1 as D (6 bases). Trimming took off 6 bases at V and 5 bases at J, with 14 bases between the two ends. CDR3 length: 13 residues. Germline V gene sequence: CDR1 LGHDT, CDR2 YNNKEL (reference sequence). The CDR3 loop reads CASSLQGLHEQYF. CDR3 in DNA: TGTGCCAGCAGTCTACAGGGTTTGCACGAGCAGTACTTC.

This clonotype was found many times. The J gene is TRBJ1-6, the V gene TRBV27, with TRBD1 matching 7 bases. Germline V lookup: CDR1 MNHEY, CDR2 SMNVEV (reference sequence). The CDR3 spans 16 residues. Germline trimming cut 5 bases from V and 13 bases from J; bases unmatched to any gene: 17. CDR3 sequence (DNA): TGTGCCAGCAGTCCAAAAGGGGGACAGCAGGTTTTCCCCCTCCACTTT. Protein: CASSPKGGQQVFPLHF.

In its sample, this clonotype was seen once. This chain joins TRBV6-5 and TRBJ1-1, with D possibly matching TRBD1 (5 bases). V dropped 6 bases and J dropped 4 bases, with 9 bases sitting between them. CDR1 is MNHEY and CDR2 is SVGAGI in the germline V gene. This CDR3 region has 12 residues. In nucleotides, the CDR3 is TGTGCCAGCAGACCTCAGGGCACTGAAGCTTTCTTT. Translated: CASRPQGTEAFF.

The chain uses TRBV4-1 and TRBJ1-2; D might be TRBD1 (5 bases). The CDR3 is 17 residues long. In germline, CDR1 is MGHRA, CDR2 YSYEKL. Between the trimmed V and J ends, which lost 0 bases and 0 bases, there was a span of 14 bases. The CDR3, as DNA: TGCGCCAGCAGCCAAGATCAGTTGGACATTGCTAACTATGGCTACACCTTC. Protein sequence: CASSQDQLDIANYGYTF.

The sample holds a few counts of this clonotype. The chain is built from TRBV29-1 and TRBJ2-7, with TRBD1 as a possible D gene (5 bases). Germline V lookup: CDR1 SQVTM, CDR2 ANQGSEA. V dropped 7 bases and J dropped 1 base, with 17 bases sitting between them. The CDR3 has 14 residues. The CDR3 is CSGQDTRSSYEQYF. As DNA, the CDR3 is TGCAGCGGTCAGGACACGCGTTCATCCTACGAGCAGTACTTC.

The chain employs TRBV3-1 and TRBJ2-3; 12 bases agree with TRBD2. The CDR3 is 16 amino acids. In germline, CDR1 is LGHDT, CDR2 YNNKEL (reference sequence). With 3 bases clipped from V and 2 bases from J, the junction kept 3 bases outside the gene matches. CDR3 loop: CASSQRLAGDTDTQYF. CDR3 DNA: TGTGCCAGCAGCCAGAGACTAGCGGGGGACACAGATACGCAGTATTTT.

This clonotype has at least ten counts. V is TRBV12-3 or TRBV12-4 and J is TRBJ2-1; D is unresolved. The CDR3 sequence is 11 residues long. Trimming took off 6 bases at V and 9 bases at J, with 9 bases between the two ends. CDR3 sequence: CASSVTIEQFF. The CDR3 bases are TGTGCCAGCAGCGTAACAATTGAGCAGTTCTTC.